This T cell receptor beta chain was obtained from a study of T cells after yellow fever vaccination. On the study more broadly: Fractions containing few cells were prepared with SMART-Seq v4 Ultra Low Input. Study-level results: Contamination of FACS-sorted repertoires by abundant clonotypes from the bulk population could occur.

After removal of 3 bases from V and 3 bases from J, the junction contained 1 base not matched to a gene. The CDR3 runs 14 residues. The authors made TCR cDNA by 5'RACE template switching, adding a universal primer site and UMIs. TCRdb re-called the 5' RACE reads with MiXCR, one entry per CDR3 protein. In the table there are roughly 150,000 distinct CDR3 sequences, roughly 8% of which are singletons. Many counts were recorded for this clonotype. The antigen is undetermined. V and J are TRBV12-3 or TRBV12-4 and TRBJ2-2, with TRBD1 matching over 7 bases. This TCR was recovered from a man aged 30 to 45 who received the YFV17D yellow fever vaccine. Source: CD4+ T cells sorted from PBMCs, taken 5 days after the yellow fever booster vaccination. CDR3 amino acids: CASSLGTDTGELFF. The CDR3, as DNA: TGTGCCAGCAGTTTGGGGACAGACACCGGGGAGCTGTTTTTT.